The clone carrying this T cell receptor (beta chain) was picked up one time. Antigen specificity is unknown. This entry comes from a study of cytomegalovirus exposure and HLA in healthy donors. Findings and limits, study-wide: Within the data, a cluster of highly shared sequence variants was likely a sequencing artifact. The study found most TCR sequences rare, yet found some public TCRs in many donors. Presence/absence results assume similar sequencing depth per donor, which may not hold.

Primers included in the PCR were 60 Vbeta and 13 Jbeta primers. TCRdb keeps only in-frame clones here, not all; method: immunoSEQ multiplex PCR. The sample contains more than 90,000 clones, 65% to 75% of which appear only once. With V trimmed by 0 bases and J by 4 bases, 1 base remained unmatched. Germline lookup yields CDR1 ENHRY and CDR2 SYGVKD. The length of the CDR3 is 15 residues. The rearrangement links TRBV10-3 to TRBJ1-1; 11 bases line up with TRBD1. The sample was PBMCs. The receptor comes from a woman aged 40-49 years in good health and CMV-seronegative. The CDR3 nucleotides read TGTGCCATCAGTGAGTCAGGGACAGGGGGCACTGAAGCTTTCTTT. Translation: CAISESGTGGTEAFF.